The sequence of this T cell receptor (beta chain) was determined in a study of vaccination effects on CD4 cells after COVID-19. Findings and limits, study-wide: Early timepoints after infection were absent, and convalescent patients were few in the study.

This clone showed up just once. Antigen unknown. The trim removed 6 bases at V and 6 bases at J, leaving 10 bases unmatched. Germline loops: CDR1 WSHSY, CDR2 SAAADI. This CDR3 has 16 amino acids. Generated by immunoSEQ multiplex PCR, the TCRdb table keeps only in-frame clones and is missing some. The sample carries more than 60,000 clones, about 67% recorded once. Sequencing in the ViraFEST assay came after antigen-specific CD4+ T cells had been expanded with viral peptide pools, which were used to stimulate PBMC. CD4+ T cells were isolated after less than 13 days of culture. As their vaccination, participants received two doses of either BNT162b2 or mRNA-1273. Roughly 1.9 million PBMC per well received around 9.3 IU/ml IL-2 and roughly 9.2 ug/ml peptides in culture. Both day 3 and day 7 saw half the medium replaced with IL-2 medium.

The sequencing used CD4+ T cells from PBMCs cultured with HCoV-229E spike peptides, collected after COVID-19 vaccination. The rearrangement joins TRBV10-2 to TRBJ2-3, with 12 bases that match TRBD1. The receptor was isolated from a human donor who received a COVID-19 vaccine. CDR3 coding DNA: TGCGCCAGCAGCCGAACGGGACAGGGGGCCTCGGATACGCAGTATTTT. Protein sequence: CASSRTGQGASDTQYF.